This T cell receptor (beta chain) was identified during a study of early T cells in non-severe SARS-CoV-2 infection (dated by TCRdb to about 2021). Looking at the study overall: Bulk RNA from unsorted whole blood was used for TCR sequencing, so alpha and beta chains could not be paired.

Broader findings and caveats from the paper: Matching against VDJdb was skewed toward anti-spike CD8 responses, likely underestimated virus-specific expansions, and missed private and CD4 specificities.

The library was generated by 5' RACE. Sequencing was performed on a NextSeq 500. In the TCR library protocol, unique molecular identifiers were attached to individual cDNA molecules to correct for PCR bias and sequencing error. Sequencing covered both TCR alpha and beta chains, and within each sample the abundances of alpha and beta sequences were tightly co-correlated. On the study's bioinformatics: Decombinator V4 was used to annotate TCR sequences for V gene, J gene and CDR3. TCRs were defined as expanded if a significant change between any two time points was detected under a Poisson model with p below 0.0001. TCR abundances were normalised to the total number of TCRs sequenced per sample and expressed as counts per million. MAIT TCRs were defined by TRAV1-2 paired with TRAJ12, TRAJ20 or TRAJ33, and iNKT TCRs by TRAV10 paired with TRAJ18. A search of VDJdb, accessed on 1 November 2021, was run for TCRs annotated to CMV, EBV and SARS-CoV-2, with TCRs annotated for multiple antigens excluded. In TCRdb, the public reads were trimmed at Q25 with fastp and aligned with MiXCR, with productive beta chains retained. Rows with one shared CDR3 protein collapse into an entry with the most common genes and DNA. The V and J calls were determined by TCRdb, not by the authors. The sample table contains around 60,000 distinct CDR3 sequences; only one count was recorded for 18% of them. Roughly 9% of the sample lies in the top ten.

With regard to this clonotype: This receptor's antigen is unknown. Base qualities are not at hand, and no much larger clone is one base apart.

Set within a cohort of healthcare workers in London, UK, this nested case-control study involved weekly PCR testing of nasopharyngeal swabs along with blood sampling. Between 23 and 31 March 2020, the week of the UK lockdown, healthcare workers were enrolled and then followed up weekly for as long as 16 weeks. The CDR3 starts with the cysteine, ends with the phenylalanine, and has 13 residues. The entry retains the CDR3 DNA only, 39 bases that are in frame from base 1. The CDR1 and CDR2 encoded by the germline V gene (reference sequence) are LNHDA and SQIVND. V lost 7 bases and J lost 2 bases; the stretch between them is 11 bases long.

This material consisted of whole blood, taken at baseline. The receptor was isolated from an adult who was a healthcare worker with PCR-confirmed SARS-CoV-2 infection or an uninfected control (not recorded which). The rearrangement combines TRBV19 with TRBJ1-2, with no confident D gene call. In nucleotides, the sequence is TGTGCCAGTATCGATTGGGGAAACTATGGCTACACCTTC. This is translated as CASIDWGNYGYTF.